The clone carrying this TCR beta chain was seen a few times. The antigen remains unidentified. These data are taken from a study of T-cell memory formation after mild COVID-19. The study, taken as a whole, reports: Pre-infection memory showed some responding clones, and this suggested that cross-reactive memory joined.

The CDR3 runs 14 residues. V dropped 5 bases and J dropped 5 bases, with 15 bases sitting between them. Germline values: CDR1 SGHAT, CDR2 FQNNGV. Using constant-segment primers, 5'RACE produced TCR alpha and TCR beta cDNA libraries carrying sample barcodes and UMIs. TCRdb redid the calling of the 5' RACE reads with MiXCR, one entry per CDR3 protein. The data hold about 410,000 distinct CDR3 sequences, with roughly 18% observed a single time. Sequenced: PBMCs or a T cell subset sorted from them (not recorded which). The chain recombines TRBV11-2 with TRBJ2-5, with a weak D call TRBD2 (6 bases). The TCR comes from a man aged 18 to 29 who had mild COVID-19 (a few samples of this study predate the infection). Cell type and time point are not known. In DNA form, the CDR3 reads TGTGCCAGCAGCCTCGGGACTCTCCGGGAGACCCAGTACTTC. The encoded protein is CASSLGTLRETQYF.